This T cell receptor beta chain was identified in a study of beta chain features in type 1 diabetes. Study findings and constraints: In patients and controls equally, PCR might favor templates that are shorter. Cells that show high TCR expression could be over-represented by cDNA sequencing. The VDJ junctions of type 1 diabetes patients carried fewer insertions and more deletions.

The entirety of the isolated RNA underwent reverse transcription, so expressed TCRB transcripts were sequenced. Mean read depth for naive, central memory and regulatory T cell samples was some 3.8 million reads. The table came from immunoSEQ multiplex PCR; TCRdb's copy has only in-frame clones and leaves some out. The sample lists around 500,000 clones, about an eighth occurring once. This clone was found a few times. Its specificity is unknown. Germline assignment: CDR1 SEHNR and CDR2 FQNEAQ (reference sequence). The CDR3 loop spans 17 amino acids. V was cut by 5 bases and J by 5 bases, with 23 bases left in between.

Sequencing was done on a sample of naive CD4+ T cells from blood. This TCR was sampled from a woman between 18 and 29 years old in good health. The rearrangement joins TRBV7-9 to TRBJ2-3; D possibly corresponds to TRBD2 (5 bases). In DNA, the CDR3 is TGTGCCAGCAGCGAAGGTGGCAAGATTAGCGCGTTAGATACGCAGTATTTT. This translates into CASSEGGKISALDTQYF. The variable domain in full, with the rest retrieved from reference TRBV7-9 and TRBJ2-3, is DTGVSQNPRHKITKRGQNVTFRCDPISEHNRLYWYRQTLGQGPEFLTYFQNEAQLEKSRLLSDRFSAERPKGSFSTLEIQRTEQGDSAMYLCASSEGGKISALDTQYFGPGTRLTVL.